This paragraph reports one T cell receptor beta chain. Its antigen is not known. All TRB cDNA libraries came from 5' RACE performed with UMI labels. After re-calling the 5' RACE reads, TCRdb lists one entry per CDR3 protein, DNA absent. The sample table includes about 110,000 distinct CDR3 sequences. Germline V gene sequence: CDR1 SQVTM, CDR2 ANQGSEA. This CDR3 comprises 14 residues. CD45RO-CCR7+CD27+CD95- was the phenotype of naive CD8+ T cells. This record comes from a study of CXCR3-negative and CXCR3-positive naive CD8 T cells. Study-wide results and limits: Researchers report CXCR3 expression partially decreased after cryopreservation, with fresh PBMCs used in most assays. For the naive subsets, surface CD5 was similar, and TCR strength was inferred from TRB CDR3 properties. CXCR3-positive naive cells carried more hydrophobic TRB CDR3s than CXCR3-negative ones. Whereas memory cells differed, naive CXCR3-negative and CXCR3-positive cells shared similar TRBV-TRBJ usage.

The receptor comes from a human donor in good health. Some clones in this sample may be carry-over from other donors' samples. Sequencing was performed on naive CXCR3+ CD8+ T cells from blood. Subset here: CD45RO-CCR7+CD27+CD95- naive CD8+ T cells expressing CXCR3 (TNR3+). This sequence joins TRBV29-1 and TRBJ1-1; TCRdb gives TRBD1 as the D gene, but with no DNA this cannot be confirmed. CDR3: CSVAGGHSNTEAFF.